The present T cell receptor beta chain was sequenced within a study of OX40 agonist ivuxolimab in advanced cancers. Study background: An agonistic human IgG2 monoclonal antibody against OX40 (CD134) was given. Eligibility admitted prior anti-PD-1, anti-PD-L1 or anti-CTLA-4 therapy; roughly 39% had some. Study results and limitations: At doses 0.1 to 3.0 mg/kg, CD4+ and CD8+ clones expanded.

There are 14 residues in the CDR3. The germline gives CDR1 SGHRS, CDR2 YFSETQ. Some clones are missing from TCRdb's copy, which holds only in-frame ones; the method was immunoSEQ multiplex PCR. Seen here are about 70,000 clones, 80% to 90% observed once, and the top ten hold over 10%. This clone has just one count. As yet, its antigen is unknown. Autoimmune disease history or systemic immunosuppression barred patients. The chain is built from TRBV5-1 and TRBJ2-5; D is unresolved. The tail of the sequence fits TRBJ2-7 better, so the J call may be wrong. Specimen: CD4+ or CD8+ T cells sorted from blood, collected in a trial of the OX40 agonist ivuxolimab. This TCR derives from an adult with an advanced solid tumor such as melanoma, head and neck, liver or kidney cancer. The CDR3, as DNA: TGCGCCAGCAGCTTGGTCCCAGACACCTACGAGCAGTACTTC. This encodes CASSLVPDTYEQYF.